The rows below give T cell receptor beta chains drawn from one sample of a study of T cell changes during pregnancy in multiple sclerosis. Profiling relied on immunoSEQ multiplex PCR, and the TCRdb table lists in-frame clones only, not all of them. Found here are about 41,000 clones, about nine tenths of them singletons; the top ten hold approximately 0.67%. Sequenced here: CD4+ T cells from peripheral blood mononuclear cells, sampled in the first trimester of pregnancy. The receptors were gathered from a female donor with multiple sclerosis, enrolled in a pregnancy study. The CDR3 runs from the conserved cysteine through the conserved F or W. Fields, in order: CDR3 length, clone size, V gene, D gene, J gene, CDR3 DNA, CDR3 protein. D genes are given only for firm matches. Some rows mark clone size as missing; the rest say once, few, many or name a class of expanded clone.

15,NA,TRBV6-5,TRBD1,TRBJ1-2,TGTGCCAGCAGTCTTCTACAGGGGGCTCCGTCTGGCTACACCTTC,CASSLLQGAPSGYTF
15,NA,TRBV13,NA,TRBJ2-7,TGTGCCAGCAGCTTATCGTCACTAAGAAGTCGCGGGCAGTACTTC,CASSLSSLRSRGQYF
15,NA,TRBV6-5,TRBD2,TRBJ2-7,TGTGCCAGCAGCCCGACTAGCGGGAGCTCCTACGAGCAGTACTTC,CASSPTSGSSYEQYF
14,once,TRBV2,TRBD1,TRBJ2-7,TGTGCCAGCAGTGAACGGACAGGGAGCTACGAGCAGTACTTC,CASSERTGSYEQYF
15,once,TRBV5-6,NA,TRBJ2-3,TGTGCCAGCAGCTTGGTAGGGGTCGGCACAGATACGCAGTATTTT,CASSLVGVGTDTQYF
14,once,TRBV7-9,NA,TRBJ1-2,TGTGCCAGCAGCCAGACAGGAGTTAACTATGGCTACACCTTC,CASSQTGVNYGYTF
16,NA,TRBV4-3,TRBD2,TRBJ2-5,TGCGCCAGCAGCCTGTTAGCGGGAGGGTCTCAAGAGACCCAGTACTTC,CASSLLAGGSQETQYF
13,NA,TRBV19,NA,TRBJ1-2,TGTGCCAGTAGGACAGGAACTAACTATGGCTACACCTTC,CASRTGTNYGYTF
17,NA,TRBV7-2,TRBD2,TRBJ2-1,TGTGCCAGCAGCTTCCTTAGCGGGAGAGTGGGCTACAATGAGCAGTTCTTC,CASSFLSGRVGYNEQFF
13,NA,TRBV19,TRBD1,TRBJ2-1,TGTGCCAGTAGTAGAAGGACAGGGTATGAGCAGTTCTTC,CASSRRTGYEQFF
13,NA,TRBV7-3,NA,TRBJ1-1,TGTGCCAGCAGCTTACTGACGGGCACTGAAGCTTTCTTT,CASSLLTGTEAFF
13,NA,TRBV5-4,NA,TRBJ2-2,TGTGCCAGCAGCTCACAGGGTCCCGGGGAGCTGTTTTTT,CASSSQGPGELFF
16,NA,TRBV10-1,TRBD2,TRBJ2-7,TGCGCCAGCAGTGAGCGGGGACTAGCGGGTTCCTACGAGCAGTACTTC,CASSERGLAGSYEQYF
12,NA,TRBV27,TRBD1,TRBJ2-4,TGTGCCAGCGGGGACAGGGTGGGCATTCAGTACTTC,CASGDRVGIQYF
15,once,TRBV5-1,NA,TRBJ2-5,TGCGCCAGCAGCTTGGCAGGGACATACCAAGAGACCCAGTACTTC,CASSLAGTYQETQYF
16,NA,TRBV9,TRBD2,TRBJ2-7,TGTGCCAGCAGCCAAGGAAGGGGAGGGCCTTTAACAGAGCAGTACTTC,CASSQGRGGPLTEQYF
16,NA,TRBV5-6,TRBD2,TRBJ2-1,TGTGCCAGCAGCCAGGGACTAGCGGGAGCCTACAATGAGCAGTTCTTC,CASSQGLAGAYNEQFF
18,NA,TRBV4-1,TRBD2,TRBJ2-7,TGCGCCAGCAGCCAACTTACATCGACTAGCGGGAGGCCCTACGAGCAGTACTTC,CASSQLTSTSGRPYEQYF
17,few,TRBV2,NA,TRBJ1-5,TGTGCCAGCAGGGGGCGGACAGCAGGCTATAGCAATCAGCCCCAGCATTTT,CASRGRTAGYSNQPQHF
16,few,TRBV5-5,TRBD1,TRBJ1-1,TGTGCCAGCAGCGCGGGCCCGGGACAGGGGAACACTGAAGCTTTCTTT,CASSAGPGQGNTEAFF
13,NA,TRBV5-1,NA,TRBJ2-3,TGCGCCAGCAGCTACCCAGGGTCAGATACGCAGTATTTT,CASSYPGSDTQYF
18,NA,TRBV5-4,TRBD2,TRBJ2-1,TGTGCCAGCAGCTTGGCCAAGGGACTAGCGGGAGGGCGGCGTGAGCAGTTCTTC,CASSLAKGLAGGRREQFF
14,once,TRBV13,NA,TRBJ2-7,TGTGCCAGCAGCCGAGCGGGTGCGGGATACGAGCAGTACTTC,CASSRAGAGYEQYF
15,NA,TRBV27,TRBD2,TRBJ2-2,TGTGCCAGCAGTTTAGCTAGCGGGGCTACCGGGGAGCTGTTTTTT,CASSLASGATGELFF
13,NA,TRBV30,NA,TRBJ2-1,TGTGCCTGGAGTCAGGGCTCCTACAATGAGCAGTTCTTC,CAWSQGSYNEQFF
15,NA,TRBV6-1,NA,TRBJ2-3,TGTGCCAGCCTCCCTAACAGGGCCACCGCAGATACGCAGTATTTT,CASLPNRATADTQYF
16,NA,TRBV5-4,TRBD2,TRBJ2-5,TGTGCCAGCAGGCCCAGGACTAGCGGGATAGGAGAGACCCAGTACTTC,CASRPRTSGIGETQYF
17,NA,TRBV10-2,TRBD2,TRBJ2-5,TGCGCCAGCAAAGGCATAGTCGGACTAGCGGCACAAGAGACCCAGTACTTC,CASKGIVGLAAQETQYF
14,NA,TRBV21-1,NA,TRBJ2-1,TGTGCCAGCAGTCGATCCCGACAGGGCAATGAGCAGTTCTTC,CASSRSRQGNEQFF
15,NA,TRBV28,TRBD2,TRBJ2-7,TGTGCCAGCAGTTTACGGACTAGCGGGACGTGGGAGCAGTACTTC,CASSLRTSGTWEQYF
17,NA,TRBV4-2,TRBD1,TRBJ2-3,TGTGCCAGCAGCCAAGACTTTGGGGACAGAGGCACAGATACGCAGTATTTT,CASSQDFGDRGTDTQYF
17,NA,TRBV28,NA,TRBJ1-2,TGTGCCAGCAGCCAGAGCGCAGGGGCCGCCCGGTTTGGTGGCTACACCTTC,CASSQSAGAARFGGYTF
13,NA,TRBV7-9,NA,TRBJ2-3,TGTGCCAGCAGCCGAGAGCACACAGATACGCAGTATTTT,CASSREHTDTQYF
11,NA,TRBV28,NA,TRBJ2-3,TGTGCCAGCAGTCTAAAAGATACGCAGTATTTT,CASSLKDTQYF
16,once,TRBV12-5,TRBD2,TRBJ2-1,TGTGCTAGTGGTTTGGTAGCCGGGGACTATTACAATGAGCAGTTCTTC,CASGLVAGDYYNEQFF
15,NA,TRBV25-1,TRBD1,TRBJ1-1,TGTGCCAGCAGACGACAGACAGGGTTTGTTTCTGAAGCTTTCTTT,CASRRQTGFVSEAFF
14,NA,TRBV2,NA,TRBJ1-5,TGTGCCAGCAGTGAGCTCAGGGTAGGACAGCCCCAGCATTTT,CASSELRVGQPQHF
15,NA,TRBV21-1,NA,TRBJ2-7,TGTGCCAGCGTATACACTGGACAGGAACTCTACGAGCAGTACTTC,CASVYTGQELYEQYF